The entry below describes one T cell receptor (beta chain). The data were taken from a study of technical replicates of blood from several donors. The germline V gene encodes CDR1 MNHEY and CDR2 SMNVEV (reference sequence). Trimming removed 5 bases at V and 8 bases at J, with 15 bases between. CDR3 length: 13 residues. TCRdb keeps only in-frame clones here, not all; method: immunoSEQ multiplex PCR. The table includes tens of thousands of clones, around 93% detected once. What was sequenced was T cells isolated from PBMCs. The TCR was taken from a human donor in good health. The V call is TRBV27, the J call TRBJ1-2; D is possibly TRBD1 (5 bases). CDR3 region: CASSPQGRVGYTF. The CDR3 DNA reads as TGTGCCAGCAGTCCGCAGGGTCGGGTCGGCTACACCTTC.